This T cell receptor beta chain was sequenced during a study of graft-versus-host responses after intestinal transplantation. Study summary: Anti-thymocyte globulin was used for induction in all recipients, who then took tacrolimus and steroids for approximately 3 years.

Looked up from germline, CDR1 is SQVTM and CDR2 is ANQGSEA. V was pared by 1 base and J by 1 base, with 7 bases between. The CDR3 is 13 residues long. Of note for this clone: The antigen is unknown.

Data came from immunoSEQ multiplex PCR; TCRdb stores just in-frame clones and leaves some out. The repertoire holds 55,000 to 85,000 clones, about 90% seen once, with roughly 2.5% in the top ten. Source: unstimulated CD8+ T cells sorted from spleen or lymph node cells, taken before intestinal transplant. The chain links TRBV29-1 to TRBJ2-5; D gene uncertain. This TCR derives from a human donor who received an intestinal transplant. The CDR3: CSVEGSSQETQYF. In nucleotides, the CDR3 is TGCAGCGTTGAAGGGAGTAGCCAAGAGACCCAGTACTTC.